Below, 8 T cell receptor beta chains from the same sample are listed, as sequenced in a study of blood T cells in healthy people across ages. Through a sample-barcoded 5' primer and a J-beta primer mix, a second PCR was run for roughly 6 to 11 cycles. TCRdb ran MiXCR on the 5' RACE reads and lists one entry per CDR3 protein. The table shows about 1.4 million distinct CDR3 sequences, with roughly 59% occurring only once. Material: blood. All receptors come from a young man in good health.

This chain joins TRBV15 and TRBJ2-7; the match to TRBD2 covers 8 bases. The CDR3 covers 14 residues. The J segment lost 1 base and the V segment lost 3 bases, leaving 2 bases of the junction unmatched. Germline V gene lookup returns CDR1 LNHNV and CDR2 YYDKDF (reference sequence). Written as DNA, the CDR3 is TGTGCCACCAGCAGCGGGAGGGCATCCTACGAGCAGTACTTC. Amino acid sequence: CATSSGRASYEQYF.

This sequence joins TRBV10-2 and TRBJ1-1; D not certain. CDR3 size: 11 residues. V lost 6 bases and J 4 bases, leaving 6 bases between the germline ends. CDR1 and CDR2 from the germline V gene are WSHSY and SAAADI. In DNA form, the CDR3 reads TGCGCCAGCAGGACAAGCACTGAAGCTTTCTTT. Translated: CASRTSTEAFF.

The gene calls are TRBV4-1 and TRBJ2-4; possibly TRBD1 or TRBD2 for D (5 bases each). The DNA end favors TRBJ2-7, so the J call may be wrong. This CDR3 region has 16 residues. The germline V gene has CDR1 MGHRA and CDR2 YSYEKL. The CDR3 sequence: CASSQEWDGGAYEQYF. The CDR3 coding sequence is TGCGCCAGCAGCCAAGAGTGGGACGGTGGAGCCTACGAGCAGTACTTC.

Only a few counts were recorded for this clonotype. V is TRBV27 and J is TRBJ2-3; 8 bases are a match to TRBD1. The germline V gene has CDR1 MNHEY and CDR2 SMNVEV (reference sequence). CDR3 length: 18 amino acids. V lost 0 bases, J lost 4 bases, and 12 bases stayed unmatched. The DNA of the CDR3 is TGTGCCAGCAGTTTATCGCCGTACCAGGGGGCATCCGCAGATACGCAGTATTTT. This codes for CASSLSPYQGASADTQYF.

This clonotype was detected a few times. This chain connects TRBV5-1 to TRBJ2-5; TRBD1 is a possible D gene (6 bases). The V gene lost 0 bases and the J gene lost 7 bases, with 22 bases spanning the gap. This CDR3 has 17 residues. Germline assignment: CDR1 SGHRS and CDR2 YFSETQ. As DNA, the CDR3 is TGCGCCAGCAGCTTGGATTCAGGGGCGATACGCCGGGGGACCCAGTACTTC. Its translation: CASSLDSGAIRRGTQYF.

This clonotype came up a few times. With a much larger clone just one base away, this may be a read error. J is TRBJ2-5 and V is TRBV20-1, with D perhaps TRBD2 (6 bases). CDR1 and CDR2 from the germline V gene are DFQATT and SNEGSKA (reference sequence). Trimming cost V 1 base and J 5 bases, with 14 bases left between them. The CDR3 runs 14 residues. CDR3 region: CSARVSRESETQYF. CDR3 bases: TGCAGTGCTAGAGTCTCCCGGGAGAGCGAGACCCAGTACTTC.

In this sample, this clonotype turned up once. The rearrangement joins TRBV9 to TRBJ2-1; D remains ambiguous. CDR3 size: 14 residues. V lost 4 bases and J lost 12, with 20 bases in between. Germline V gives CDR1 SGDLS, CDR2 YYNGEE. For the CDR3, the DNA is TGTGCCAGCAGCTCCGGGCCAAATAACAAGGGGCAGTTCTTC. Translation: CASSSGPNNKGQFF.

CDR3: CSAAGGWEQYF. CDR3 nucleotides: TGCAGTGCCGCCGGCGGGTGGGAGCAGTACTTC. The chain has TRBV20-1 and TRBJ2-5, with a tentative D call TRBD2 (5 bases). Germline V CDR1 and CDR2: DFQATT, SNEGSKA (reference sequence). The CDR3 sequence is 11 residues long. V was trimmed by 6 bases and J by 11 bases, leaving 16 bases between them.